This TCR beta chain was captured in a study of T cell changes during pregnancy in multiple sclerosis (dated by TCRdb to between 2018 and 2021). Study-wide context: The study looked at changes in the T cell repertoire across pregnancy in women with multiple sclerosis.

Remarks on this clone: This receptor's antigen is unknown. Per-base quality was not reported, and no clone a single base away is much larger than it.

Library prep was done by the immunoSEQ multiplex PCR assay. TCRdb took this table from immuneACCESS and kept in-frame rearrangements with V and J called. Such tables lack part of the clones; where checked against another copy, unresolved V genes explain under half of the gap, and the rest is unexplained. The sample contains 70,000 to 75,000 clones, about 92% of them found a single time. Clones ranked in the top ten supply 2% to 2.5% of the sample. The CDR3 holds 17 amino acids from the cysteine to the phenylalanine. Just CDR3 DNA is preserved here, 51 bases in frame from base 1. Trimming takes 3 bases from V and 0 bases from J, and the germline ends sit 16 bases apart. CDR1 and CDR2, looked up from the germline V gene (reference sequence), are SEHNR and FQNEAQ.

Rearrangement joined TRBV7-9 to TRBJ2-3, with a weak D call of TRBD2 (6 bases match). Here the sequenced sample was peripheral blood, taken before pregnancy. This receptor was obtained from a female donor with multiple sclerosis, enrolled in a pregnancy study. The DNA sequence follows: TGTGCCAGCAGCTTGCCCTTAGCGGAACCTAGCACAGATACGCAGTATTTT. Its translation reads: CASSLPLAEPSTDTQYF.